This T cell receptor beta chain was observed in a study of CD8+CD57+ T cells in acquired aplastic anemia. In the study overall: Across the sorted CD4+ and CD8+ cells, DNA amounts averaged roughly 3 ug. Study findings and constraints: About 30 CD8+ CDR3 sequences occurred in both the patients and the controls.

This CDR3 contains 18 residues. Per germline, CDR1 KGHSH and CDR2 LQKENI. J was trimmed by 1 base and V by 3 bases; bases with no gene match: 11. CD8+CD57+ cell expansion, shown by flow cytometry, had occurred in the patients selected for sequencing. With no exception, the patients had severe acquired aplastic anemia. Of note for this clonotype: Antigen specificity is unknown. In this CDR3 the conserved last residue, phenylalanine or tryptophan, is missing, so a read error is likely.

TCR beta VDJ and CDR3 profiles were obtained from a genomic DNA template. MiXCR was run by TCRdb on the reads, yielding one entry per CDR3 protein. The table lists about 180,000 distinct CDR3 sequences, 48% of them singletons. The TCR originated in a human donor with aplastic anemia. The rearrangement joins TRBV18 to TRBJ2-7, with 11 positions matching TRBD1. The sample taken for sequencing was sorted CD4+, CD8+, or CD8+CD57+ T cells (not recorded which) from PBMCs. CDR3 sequence reads: CASSPPGRTGGGSYEQYS. Here the CDR3 DNA reads TGTGCCAGCTCACCCCCCGGAAGGACAGGGGGCGGTTCCTACGAGCAGTACTCC.